Presented here are 26 T cell receptor beta chains from one specimen sequenced in a study of T cell responses to AZD1222 COVID-19 vaccine. The table came from immunoSEQ multiplex PCR; TCRdb's copy has only in-frame clones and leaves some out. The sample gives 80,000 or so clones, about 85% of which show up once; approximately 1.6% is in the top ten. The source was peripheral blood, collected on day 0 of AZD1222 vaccination. All receptors derive from an adult in good health.

The chain links TRBV7-3 to TRBJ2-1; no clear D. The CDR3 contains 13 residues. Germline V gene data show CDR1 as SGHTA and CDR2 as FQGTGA. V was shortened by 2 bases and J by 7 bases, with 9 bases between the two germline ends. The CDR3 loop is CASSLGIWNEQFF. The DNA of the CDR3 is TGTGCCAGCAGCTTAGGCATTTGGAATGAGCAGTTCTTC.

The chain carries TRBV6-2 or TRBV6-3 and TRBJ2-3; TRBD1 or TRBD2 may be the D gene (6 bases each). Germline-derived CDR1 and CDR2 are MNHEY and SVGEGT. The length of the CDR3 is 15 residues. V was pared by 2 bases and J by 4 bases, with 13 bases between. The CDR3 loop reads CASSYGLRGADTQYF. The CDR3 DNA reads as TGTGCCAGCAGTTACGGACTAAGGGGGGCAGATACGCAGTATTTT.

The chain couples TRBV16 to TRBJ2-7; 7 nucleotides line up with TRBD1. V lost 5 bases, J lost 0 bases, and 4 bases stayed unmatched. There are 14 residues in the CDR3. The germline gives CDR1 KGHSY, CDR2 FQNENV. DNA for the CDR3: TGTGCCAGCAGCACTCGACAGGGCTCCTACGAGCAGTACTTC. Amino acid sequence: CASSTRQGSYEQYF.

The DNA of the CDR3 is TGCGCCAGCAGCTTGCCACTAGCGGGTCTGCAAAGGCAGTATTTT. Its translation is CASSLPLAGLQRQYF. The chain employs TRBV5-1 and TRBJ2-3, with TRBD2 identical over 9 bases. This CDR3 is built from 15 residues. Germline V gene lookup returns CDR1 SGHRS and CDR2 YFSETQ. V was clipped by 1 base and J by 11 bases; unmatched bases: 11.

This chain uses TRBV13 with TRBJ2-3, with 9 nucleotides matching TRBD2. CDR3 length equals 14 residues. V lost 3 bases, J lost 5 bases, and 3 bases stayed unmatched. Germline V gives CDR1 PRHDT, CDR2 FYEKMQ (reference sequence). CDR3 sequence reads: CASSFSGRRDTQYF. In DNA form, the CDR3 reads TGTGCCAGCAGCTTTAGCGGGAGAAGAGATACGCAGTATTTT.

The chain carries TRBV7-9 and TRBJ2-1, with TRBD2 matching over 12 bases. Germline values: CDR1 SEHNR, CDR2 FQNEAQ (reference sequence). The CDR3 contains 17 residues. V shed 2 bases, J shed 7 bases, and the junction held 9 bases outside the gene matches. The CDR3 nucleotides read TGTGCCAGCAGCTTAACTAGCGGGGGGATTCTAGGGAATGAGCAGTTCTTC. Encoded protein: CASSLTSGGILGNEQFF.

Concerning this clone itself: Different DNA sequences within this sample yield the same CDR3. This rearrangement joins TRBV3-1 (or the pseudogene TRBV3-2) to TRBJ1-5; D remains ambiguous. This CDR3 region has 12 residues. Germline values: CDR1 LGHDT, CDR2 YNNKEL (reference sequence). V was clipped by 1 base and J by 5 bases, with 3 bases between them. The CDR3 is CASSQGDQPQHF. As DNA, the CDR3 is TGTGCCAGCAGCCAAGGGGATCAGCCCCAGCATTTT.

This clone has just one count. The rearrangement joins TRBV29-1 to TRBJ1-2, with D possibly TRBD1 on 6 matching bases. V gave up 4 bases and J gave up 4 bases, with 13 bases separating them. The CDR3 is made up of 13 amino acids. Germline CDR1 SQVTM, CDR2 ANQGSEA. The chain's CDR3 is CSVAGGGGYGYTF. The CDR3 DNA follows: TGCAGCGTTGCGGGGGGCGGCGGCTATGGCTACACCTTC. Combining the CDR3 with reference TRBV29-1 and TRBJ1-2 gives the whole variable domain SAVISQKPSRDICQRGTSLTIQCQVDSQVTMMFWYRQQPGQSLTLIATANQGSEATYESGFVIDKFPISRPNLTFSTLTVSNMSPEDSSIYLCSVAGGGGYGYTFGSGTRLTVV.

The chain employs TRBV7-9 and TRBJ1-4, with 8 bases fitting TRBD1. The V and J ends lost 4 bases and 5 bases, in that order; junction bases with no gene match: 6. Germline V CDR1 and CDR2: SEHNR, FQNEAQ (reference sequence). The length of the CDR3 is 15 residues. The CDR3: CASSSHGTGNEKLFF. CDR3 DNA sequence: TGTGCCAGCAGCTCACACGGGACAGGAAATGAAAAACTGTTTTTT. Looking up the rest from reference TRBV7-9 and TRBJ1-4 gives the full variable domain: DTGVSQNPRHKITKRGQNVTFRCDPISEHNRLYWYRQTLGQGPEFLTYFQNEAQLEKSRLLSDRFSAERPKGSFSTLEIQRTEQGDSAMYLCASSSHGTGNEKLFFGSGTQLSVL.

This clone was observed a handful of times. The chain is built from TRBV19 and TRBJ1-4; the D gene is possibly TRBD1 (5 bases). Trimming stripped 8 bases from V and 4 bases from J, with 11 bases between. The CDR3 loop spans 13 amino acids. CDR1 and CDR2 from the germline V gene are LNHDA and SQIVND (reference sequence). CDR3 coding DNA: TGTGCCAGTGGAAGGGGACTTAATGAAAAACTGTTTTTT. Its translation: CASGRGLNEKLFF.

This chain joins TRBV11-3 and TRBJ2-1; D possibly corresponds to TRBD1 (5 bases). CDR3 length equals 15 residues. Per germline, CDR1 SGHNT and CDR2 YENEEA. Trimming pared 3 bases from V and 0 bases from J, leaving 9 bases between. The CDR3 is CASSLDTSSYNEQFF. In nucleotides, the CDR3 is TGTGCCAGCAGCTTGGACACGAGCTCCTACAATGAGCAGTTCTTC.

V is TRBV18 and J is TRBJ1-1; tentative D call: TRBD1 (6 bases). The CDR3 spans 16 residues. Germline V gene lookup returns CDR1 KGHSH and CDR2 LQKENI. V lost 3 bases, J lost 5 bases, and 19 bases lay in between. The CDR3 bases are TGTGCCAGCTCACCTCTTGGGAGTCAGGGGATGACTGAAGCTTTCTTT. As protein: CASSPLGSQGMTEAFF. Full variable domain (remainder filled in from reference TRBV18 and TRBJ1-1): NAGVMQNPRHLVRRRGQEARLRCSPMKGHSHVYWYRQLPEEGLKFMVYLQKENIIDESGMPKERFSAEFPKEGPSILRIQQVVRGDSAAYFCASSPLGSQGMTEAFFGQGTRLTVV.

V is TRBV12-3 or TRBV12-4 and J is TRBJ1-1, with a tentative D call TRBD1 (5 bases). The V and J ends lost 4 bases and 8 bases respectively, with 14 bases between them. This CDR3 region has 13 residues. The DNA of the CDR3 is TGTGCCAGCAGTTGGGGAATCAGGGTCGAAGCTTTCTTT. It codes for CASSWGIRVEAFF.

V and J are TRBV20-1 and TRBJ1-4; D is ambiguous. The CDR3 extends over 15 amino acids. V lost 3 bases to trimming and J lost 0 bases, with 11 bases between them. CDR1 is DFQATT, CDR2 SNEGSKA, per germline (reference sequence). The CDR3 reads CSASSDLATNEKLFF. In DNA, the CDR3 is TGCAGTGCTAGTTCGGACCTTGCAACTAATGAAAAACTGTTTTTT.

This sequence joins TRBV6-5 and TRBJ2-7, with 10 bases aligning to TRBD2. Germline V gene lookup returns CDR1 MNHEY and CDR2 SVGAGI. The junction had 6 bases not matched to a gene; V was cut back by 1 base and J by 3 bases. The CDR3 totals 16 residues. The CDR3 sequence: CASSYLASGSFYEQYF. Here the CDR3 DNA reads TGTGCCAGCAGTTACTTGGCTAGCGGGAGTTTCTACGAGCAGTACTTC.

The chain has TRBV9 and TRBJ2-1; 7 bases match TRBD2. The germline gives CDR1 SGDLS, CDR2 YYNGEE. V was clipped by 1 base and J by 2 bases; unmatched bases: 3. This CDR3 spans 15 amino acids. This chain's CDR3 is CASSVKREAYNEQFF. The CDR3 bases are TGTGCCAGCAGCGTAAAACGGGAGGCCTACAATGAGCAGTTCTTC. Full variable domain (remainder filled in from reference TRBV9 and TRBJ2-1): DSGVTQTPKHLITATGQRVTLRCSPRSGDLSVYWYQQSLDQGLQFLIQYYNGEERAKGNILERFSAQQFPDLHSELNLSSLELGDSALYFCASSVKREAYNEQFFGPGTRLTVL.

DNA of the CDR3: TGTGCCAGCAGTTTGGCAGGGTCGGACGAGCAGTACTTC. Translated: CASSLAGSDEQYF. The rearrangement joins TRBV27 to TRBJ2-7; maybe TRBD1 (5 bases). Germline V gene data show CDR1 as MNHEY and CDR2 as SMNVEV (reference sequence). Trimming took off 3 bases at V and 5 bases at J, with 11 bases between the two ends. This CDR3 has 13 residues.

The chain recombines TRBV7-2 with TRBJ1-2; 9 nucleotides line up with TRBD1. The CDR3 loop spans 14 amino acids. After removal of 5 bases from V and 6 bases from J, the junction contained 7 bases not matched to a gene. Looked up from germline, CDR1 is SGHTA and CDR2 is FQGNSA. The CDR3 nucleotides are TGTGCCAGCAGCCAAGGGACAGGGACCCATGGCTACACCTTC. Encoded protein: CASSQGTGTHGYTF.

V gene TRBV27 combines with J gene TRBJ1-5; D ambiguous. Germline V lookup: CDR1 MNHEY, CDR2 SMNVEV (reference sequence). The CDR3 covers 14 residues. V lost 5 bases and J lost 0, with 8 bases in between. The chain's CDR3 is CASSVSNSNQPQHF. The CDR3 region has the DNA TGTGCCAGCAGTGTCAGCAATAGCAATCAGCCCCAGCATTTT.

This clone was observed once. This sequence joins TRBV6-2 or TRBV6-3 and TRBJ2-1; 9 bases are shared with TRBD2. Germline loops: CDR1 MNHEY, CDR2 SVGEGT. The CDR3 runs 17 residues. J was trimmed by 7 bases and V by 2 bases; bases with no gene match: 12. CDR3 sequence reads: CASSYARMAGGRNEQFF. DNA of the CDR3: TGTGCCAGCAGTTACGCCAGGATGGCGGGAGGGAGGAATGAGCAGTTCTTC.

The J gene is TRBJ2-7, the V gene TRBV30; D possibly corresponds to TRBD1 (6 bases). The CDR3 has 13 residues. The V and J ends lost 1 base and 3 bases respectively, with 10 bases between them. The germline V gene encodes CDR1 GTSNPN and CDR2 SVGIG (reference sequence). The CDR3 sequence: CAWSDRVDYEQYF. The CDR3 bases are TGTGCCTGGAGTGACAGGGTGGACTACGAGCAGTACTTC. The full variable domain, completed using reference TRBV30 and TRBJ2-7, is SQTIHQWPATLVQPVGSPLSLECTVEGTSNPNLYWYRQAAGRGLQLLFYSVGIGQISSEVPQNLSASRPQDRQFILSSKKLLLSDSGFYLCAWSDRVDYEQYFGPGTRLTVT.

This chain uses TRBV18 with TRBJ2-5; D may match TRBD1 or TRBD2 (5 bases each). This CDR3 is built from 14 residues. The V end was cut by 0 bases, the J end by 3 bases, with 8 bases between. The germline V gene has CDR1 KGHSH and CDR2 LQKENI. CDR3 coding DNA: TGTGCCAGCTCACCACCGAGGGGTGAAGAGACCCAGTACTTC. Its protein product is CASSPPRGEETQYF.

This sequence joins TRBV7-2 and TRBJ1-3; D is ambiguous. Germline V gene sequence: CDR1 SGHTA, CDR2 FQGNSA. V was pared by 2 bases and J by 0 bases, with 5 bases between. This CDR3 spans 14 amino acids. For the CDR3, the DNA is TGTGCCAGCAGCTTAAATCCCTCTGGAAACACCATATATTTT. Translating gives CASSLNPSGNTIYF. Supplemented by reference TRBV7-2 and TRBJ1-3, the full variable domain reads GAGVSQSPSNKVTEKGKDVELRCDPISGHTALYWYRQSLGQGLEFLIYFQGNSAPDKSGLPSDRFSAERTGGSVSTLTIQRTQQEDSAVYLCASSLNPSGNTIYFGEGSWLTVV.

The table lists this clone with a count of one. The rearrangement links TRBV15 to TRBJ2-1; D not certain. V was shortened by 0 bases and J by 4 bases, with 7 bases between the two germline ends. Germline V gene data show CDR1 as LNHNV and CDR2 as YYDKDF (reference sequence). This CDR3 spans 14 amino acids. The CDR3 DNA is TGTGCCACCAGCAGAGATCGCGGTTACAATGAGCAGTTCTTC. Protein product: CATSRDRGYNEQFF.

The chain has TRBV10-3 and TRBJ2-5, with 8 positions matching TRBD2. This CDR3 spans 14 amino acids. The germline V gene encodes CDR1 ENHRY and CDR2 SYGVKD. Trimming took 3 bases from V and 5 from J; bases not matched to a gene: 5. CDR3 in amino acids: CAISDLAGEETQYF. In DNA, the CDR3 is TGTGCCATCAGTGACCTAGCGGGCGAGGAGACCCAGTACTTC.

The V call is TRBV6-2 or TRBV6-3, the J call TRBJ1-1; no clear D. Germline V gene sequence: CDR1 MNHEY, CDR2 SVGEGT. The CDR3 sequence is 12 residues long. The V end was cut by 2 bases, the J end by 11 bases, with 12 bases between. The CDR3 loop is CASSYRLLEAFF. CDR3 sequence (DNA): TGTGCCAGCAGTTACCGACTTCTCGAGGCTTTCTTT.